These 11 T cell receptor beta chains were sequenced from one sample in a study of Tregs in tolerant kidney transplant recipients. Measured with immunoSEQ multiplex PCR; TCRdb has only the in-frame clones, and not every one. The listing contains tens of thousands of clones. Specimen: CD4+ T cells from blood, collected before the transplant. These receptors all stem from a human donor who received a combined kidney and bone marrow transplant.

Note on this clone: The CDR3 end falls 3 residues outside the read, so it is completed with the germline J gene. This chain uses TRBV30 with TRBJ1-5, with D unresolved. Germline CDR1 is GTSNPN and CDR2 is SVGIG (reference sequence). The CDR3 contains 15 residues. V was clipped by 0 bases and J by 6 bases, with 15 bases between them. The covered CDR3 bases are TGTGCCTGGAGTGTACTCGGGAGCGGAGGTCAGCCC. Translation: CAWSVLGSGGQP. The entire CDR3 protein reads CAWSVLGSGGQPQHF.

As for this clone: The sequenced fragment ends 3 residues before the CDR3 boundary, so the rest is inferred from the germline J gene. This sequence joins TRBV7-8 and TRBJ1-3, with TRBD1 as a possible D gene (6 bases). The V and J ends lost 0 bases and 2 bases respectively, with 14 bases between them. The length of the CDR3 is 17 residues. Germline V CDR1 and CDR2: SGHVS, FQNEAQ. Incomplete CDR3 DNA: TGTGCCAGCAGCTTAGCCCTAATGCAGGGGCCTGGAAACACC. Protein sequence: CASSLALMQGPGNT. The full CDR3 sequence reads CASSLALMQGPGNTIYF.

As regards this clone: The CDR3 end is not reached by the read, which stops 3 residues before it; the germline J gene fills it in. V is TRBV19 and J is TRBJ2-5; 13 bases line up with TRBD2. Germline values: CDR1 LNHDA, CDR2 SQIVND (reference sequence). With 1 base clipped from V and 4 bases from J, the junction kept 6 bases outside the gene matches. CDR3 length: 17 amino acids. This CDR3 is CASSIGIGLAGAETQYF. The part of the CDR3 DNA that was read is TGTGCCAGTAGTATAGGGATCGGACTAGCGGGAGCAGAGACC.

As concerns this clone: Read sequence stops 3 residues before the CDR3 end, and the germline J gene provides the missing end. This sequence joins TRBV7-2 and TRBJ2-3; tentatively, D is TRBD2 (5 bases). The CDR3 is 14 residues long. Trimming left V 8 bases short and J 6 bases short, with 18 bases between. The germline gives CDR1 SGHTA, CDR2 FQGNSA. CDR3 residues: CASQLGIQTDTQYF. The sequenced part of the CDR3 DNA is TGTGCCAGCCAACTAGGTATACAGACGGATACG.

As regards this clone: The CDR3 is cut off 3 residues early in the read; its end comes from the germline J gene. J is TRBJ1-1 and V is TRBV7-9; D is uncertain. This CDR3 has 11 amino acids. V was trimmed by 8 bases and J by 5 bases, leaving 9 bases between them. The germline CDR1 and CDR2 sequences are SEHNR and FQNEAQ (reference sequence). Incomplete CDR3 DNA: TGTGCCAGCGGGCCGGAAACTGAA. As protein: CASGPETE. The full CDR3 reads CASGPETEAFF. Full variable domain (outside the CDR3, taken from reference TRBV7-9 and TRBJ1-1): DTGVSQNPRHKITKRGQNVTFRCDPISEHNRLYWYRQTLGQGPEFLTYFQNEAQLEKSRLLSDRFSAERPKGSFSTLEIQRTEQGDSAMYLCASGPETEAFFGQGTRLTVV.

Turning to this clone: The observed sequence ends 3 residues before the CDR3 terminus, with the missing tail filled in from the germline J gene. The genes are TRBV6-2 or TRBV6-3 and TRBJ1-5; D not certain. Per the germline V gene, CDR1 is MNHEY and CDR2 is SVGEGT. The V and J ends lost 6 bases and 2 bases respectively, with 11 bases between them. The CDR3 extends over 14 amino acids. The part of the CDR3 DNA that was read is TGTGCCAGCAGGACCTGGAGGGGCAATCAGCCC. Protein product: CASRTWRGNQP. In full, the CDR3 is CASRTWRGNQPQHF.

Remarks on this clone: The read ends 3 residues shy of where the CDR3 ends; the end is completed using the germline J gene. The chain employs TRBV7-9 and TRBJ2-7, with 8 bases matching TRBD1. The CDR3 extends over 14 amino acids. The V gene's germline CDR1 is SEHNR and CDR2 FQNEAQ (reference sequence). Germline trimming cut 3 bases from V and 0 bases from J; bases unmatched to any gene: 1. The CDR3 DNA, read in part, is TGTGCCAGCAGCTTGGACAGGGACTCCTACGAG. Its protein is CASSLDRDSYE. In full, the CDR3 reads CASSLDRDSYEQYF. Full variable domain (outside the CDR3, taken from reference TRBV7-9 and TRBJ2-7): DTGVSQNPRHKITKRGQNVTFRCDPISEHNRLYWYRQTLGQGPEFLTYFQNEAQLEKSRLLSDRFSAERPKGSFSTLEIQRTEQGDSAMYLCASSLDRDSYEQYFGPGTRLTVT.

CDR3 DNA, as far as it was read: TGTGCCAGCAGCTTAGAAGTAGGGTACTATGGC. Residues: CASSLEVGYYG. The full CDR3 protein is CASSLEVGYYGYTF. The V gene is TRBV7-9, the J gene TRBJ1-2; D is unclear. Read data end 3 residues before the CDR3 end; the end is taken from the germline J gene. Trimming removed 1 base from V and 3 bases from J, with 9 bases in between. Germline CDR1 is SEHNR and CDR2 is FQNEAQ (reference sequence). CDR3 length equals 14 residues.

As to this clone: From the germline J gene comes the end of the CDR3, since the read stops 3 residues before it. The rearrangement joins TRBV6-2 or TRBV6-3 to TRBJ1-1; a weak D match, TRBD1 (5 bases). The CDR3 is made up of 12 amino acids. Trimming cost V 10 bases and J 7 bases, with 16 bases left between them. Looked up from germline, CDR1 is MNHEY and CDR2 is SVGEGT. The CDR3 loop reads CATGLRTGEAFF. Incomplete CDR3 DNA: TGTGCCACGGGACTGCGAACAGGTGAA.

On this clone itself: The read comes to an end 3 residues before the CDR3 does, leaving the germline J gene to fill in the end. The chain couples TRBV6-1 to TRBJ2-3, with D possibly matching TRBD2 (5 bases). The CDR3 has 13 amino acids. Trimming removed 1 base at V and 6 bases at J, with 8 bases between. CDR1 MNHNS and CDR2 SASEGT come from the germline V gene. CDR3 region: CASSEGGPDTQYF. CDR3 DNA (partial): TGTGCCAGCAGTGAAGGAGGGCCCGATACG.

The covered CDR3 bases are TGTGCCAGCAGCCCCGCCGGGACTAGAAAGGTCTACGAG. Encoded protein: CASSPAGTRKVYE. The complete CDR3 sequence is CASSPAGTRKVYEQYF. The gene calls are TRBV7-8 and TRBJ2-7; 8 bases line up with TRBD2. The read terminates 3 residues ahead of where the CDR3 ends, so the germline J gene completes it. The germline CDR1 and CDR2 sequences are SGHVS and FQNEAQ. V trimming: 5 bases; J trimming: 3 bases; junction bases outside the gene matches: 12. The CDR3 spans 16 residues.